This T cell receptor (beta chain) was sequenced during a study of cytomegalovirus exposure and HLA in healthy donors. Whole-study findings and limits: The classifier was said to identify cytomegalovirus status with high specificity and sensitivity. The study found most TCR sequences rare, yet found some public TCRs in many donors. A missense DCLRE1C variant was associated with V- and J-gene trimming of TCR beta chains in a later analysis, and an independent cohort replicated the association.

PCR involved 60 Vbeta and 13 Jbeta primers. TCRdb's copy holds only in-frame clones and misses some; the assay was immunoSEQ multiplex PCR. The repertoire consists of 110,000 to 150,000 clones, with roughly 86% occurring once and the leading ten covering about 3.4%. This clone was recorded a few times. Its antigen is still unknown. J gave up 2 bases and V 2 bases, and 4 bases lay outside the gene matches. This CDR3 is 14 amino acids long. Germline V gene lookup returns CDR1 SGHDT and CDR2 YYEEEE. The sample taken for sequencing was PBMCs. The clonotype comes from a man younger than 30 in good health and CMV-seropositive. The gene calls are TRBV5-6 and TRBJ2-7; 7 bases map to TRBD1. The CDR3, as DNA: TGTGCCAGCAGCTTCAGACAGGGCCCCTACGAGCAGTACTTC. Encoded protein: CASSFRQGPYEQYF.